This TCR beta chain was found in a study of identical twins (dated by TCRdb to 2016 to 2017). The study in broad terms: To test whether fetal clonotypes persist, the study used deep sequencing on TCR alpha and beta repertoires from monozygotic twins, unrelated adults of various ages, and cord blood. Replicate twin experiments were performed at different times using different library preparation protocols to rule out contamination. Study-level results and caveats: Recombination models systematically underestimated out-of-frame TCR alpha sharing in monozygotic twins but agreed with sharing between unrelated individuals. Abundant cord blood beta clonotypes carried fewer insertions; young adult naive repertoires showed a weaker similar trend, while memory repertoires showed none. The excess sharing between twins in beta out-of-frame sequences was weaker because fewer shared sequences reduced the signal-to-noise ratio. Invariant T cells such as MAIT and iNKT could partly confound zero-insertion analyses, though diverse VJ usage argued against this for most clonotypes. Compared with coincidental sharing between unrelated individuals, out-of-frame TCR alpha sequences shared between twins had an excess of sequences with low generation probability. Because the same donors could not be followed over many years, conclusions were based on cross-sectional statistical analysis.

This clonotype came up many times. What antigen it recognizes has not been identified. No base quality information exists; no much larger clone differs at one position. Library preparation employed 5' RACE. Sequenced on an Illumina HiSeq 2000. Template switching introduced a universal primer binding site; the final cDNA contained a unique molecular identifier, enabling accurate counting of TCR cDNA molecules. Specific primers in the conserved constant-segment region were used to synthesize first-strand cDNA for the TCR alpha and beta chains. To control for contamination, every cDNA library carried two barcodes: a SMART-Mk sample barcode plus Illumina barcodes. TruSeq adapter sequences and Illumina sample barcodes were added in two successive PCR steps. The Illumina HiSeq platform was used with custom primers to sequence TCR alpha and beta cDNA libraries. On the authors' methods: MiGEC processed the raw reads to extract unique molecular identifiers, while MiXCR was used to determine the CDR3 positions. Recombination models were inferred per individual with the repgenHMM and IGoR tools using an EM algorithm. The tcR package in R was used for shared clonotype analysis, with sharing normalized by the product of cloneset sizes. Out-of-frame nonproductive sequences were analyzed to study raw recombination free of thymic and clonal selection effects. The public reads were run again by TCRdb, first through fastp at Q25 and then through MiXCR, and only productive beta chains were kept. Identical CDR3 proteins give one entry, which carries the most common genes and DNA. TCRdb, rather than the study authors, made the V and J calls. In all, the sample holds some 590,000 distinct CDR3 sequences, and 9% to 10% of those were seen once. The leading ten clones occupy 2.5% to 3.5% of the sample.

V and J are truncated by 0 bases and 5 bases respectively, leaving an intervening sequence of 17 bases. CDR1 SGHVS and CDR2 FQNEAQ are derived from the germline V gene. The CDR3 contains 16 residues, cysteine and phenylalanine counted. Only the CDR3 DNA is retained, 48 bases long and in frame from the first base. Every donor in the study was a healthy Caucasian. Three pairs of female monozygotic twins, all aged about 18 to 29 years, made up the twin cohort. Peripheral blood mononuclear cells were used as the source from which RNA for TCR libraries was isolated. This sample was also put to use in a study of yellow fever vaccine responses in identical twins. According to the second study: The T cell response to vaccination in identical twins was reported by the authors to appear partly convergent and partly personalized. In identical twins, the study followed T cell clones that responded to the vaccine with precision.

Material for sequencing was PBMCs. The V gene is TRBV7-8 and the J gene is TRBJ2-7; perhaps TRBD1 is the D gene, with 7 bases matching. The clonotype comes from a woman younger than 30 in good health. The sequence in DNA is TGTGCCAGCAGCTTAGCTCCCGGCCCAGGGGGGCACGAGCAGTACTTC. This yields the protein CASSLAPGPGGHEQYF.